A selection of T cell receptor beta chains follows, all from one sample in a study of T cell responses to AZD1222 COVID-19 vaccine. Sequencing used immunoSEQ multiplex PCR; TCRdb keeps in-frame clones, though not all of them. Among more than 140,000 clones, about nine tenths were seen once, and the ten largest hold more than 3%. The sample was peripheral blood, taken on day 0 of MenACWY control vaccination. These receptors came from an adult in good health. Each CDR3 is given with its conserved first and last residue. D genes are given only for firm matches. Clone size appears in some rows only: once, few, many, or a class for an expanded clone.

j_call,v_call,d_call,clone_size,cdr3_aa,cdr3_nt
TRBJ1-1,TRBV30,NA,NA,CAWSVRETEAFF,TGTGCCTGGAGTGTACGGGAAACTGAAGCTTTCTTT
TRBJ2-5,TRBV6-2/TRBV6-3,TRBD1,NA,CASSYGSGTGLETQYF,TGTGCCAGCAGTTACGGGTCCGGGACAGGGCTCGAGACCCAGTACTTC
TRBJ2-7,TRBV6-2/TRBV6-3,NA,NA,CASSYSGRRQPREQYF,TGTGCCAGCAGTTACTCTGGCCGGCGTCAACCTAGAGAGCAGTACTTC
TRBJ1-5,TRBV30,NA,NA,CAWSPVFNQPQHF,TGTGCCTGGAGTCCCGTCTTTAATCAGCCCCAGCATTTT
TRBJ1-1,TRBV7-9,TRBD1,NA,CASSFTQGMGTEAFF,TGTGCCAGCAGCTTTACACAGGGGATGGGCACTGAAGCTTTCTTT
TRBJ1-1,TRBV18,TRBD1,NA,CASSRGQGMDTEAFF,TGTGCCAGCTCGCGGGGACAGGGGATGGACACTGAAGCTTTCTTT
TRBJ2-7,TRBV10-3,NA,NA,CAISAGYSRYEQYF,TGTGCCATCAGTGCCGGTTACAGCCGATACGAGCAGTACTTC
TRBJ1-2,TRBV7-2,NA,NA,CASSVETGQLGYGYTF,TGTGCCAGCAGCGTAGAAACAGGTCAACTGGGTTATGGCTACACCTTC
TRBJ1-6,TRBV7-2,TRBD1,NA,CASSLTGVVSPLHF,TGTGCCAGCAGCTTAACAGGGGTGGTCTCACCCCTCCACTTT
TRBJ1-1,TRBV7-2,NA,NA,CASSPQGRDTEAFF,TGTGCCAGCAGCCCCCAGGGACGGGACACTGAAGCTTTCTTT
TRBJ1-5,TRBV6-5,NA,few,CASTRGNQPQHF,TGTGCCAGTACCAGGGGCAATCAGCCCCAGCATTTT
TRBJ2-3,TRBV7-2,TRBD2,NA,CASSSGRAWGGADTQYF,TGTGCCAGCAGCTCCGGCCGAGCCTGGGGGGGGGCAGATACGCAGTATTTT
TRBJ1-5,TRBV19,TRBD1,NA,CASRRDSAYSNQPQHF,TGTGCCAGCCGCCGGGACAGCGCTTATAGCAATCAGCCCCAGCATTTT
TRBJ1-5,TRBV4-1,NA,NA,CASSPLGLSNQPQHF,TGCGCCAGCAGCCCTCTAGGGTTAAGCAATCAGCCCCAGCATTTT
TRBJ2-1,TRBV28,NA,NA,CASNGPPRANEQFF,TGTGCCAGCAACGGACCTCCAAGGGCCAATGAGCAGTTCTTC
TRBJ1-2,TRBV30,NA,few,CAQDSRFNYGYTF,TGTGCCCAAGACAGCCGCTTTAACTATGGCTACACCTTC
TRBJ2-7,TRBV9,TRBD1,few,CASSLSPNSGGEQYF,TGTGCCAGCAGCTTGAGCCCTAACTCAGGGGGTGAGCAGTACTTC
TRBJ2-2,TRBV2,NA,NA,CASSPGEGTGELFF,TGTGCCAGCAGCCCTGGCGAAGGAACCGGGGAGCTGTTTTTT
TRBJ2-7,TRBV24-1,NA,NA,CATTVLDAYEQYF,TGTGCCACCACTGTCTTAGACGCCTACGAGCAGTACTTC
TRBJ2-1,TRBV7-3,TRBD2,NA,CASSRSGGLPYNEQFF,TGTGCCAGCAGTCGTAGCGGGGGGTTACCCTACAATGAGCAGTTCTTC
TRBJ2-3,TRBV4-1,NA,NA,CASSRASFGTDTQYF,TGCGCCAGCAGCCGAGCTAGTTTCGGCACAGATACGCAGTATTTT
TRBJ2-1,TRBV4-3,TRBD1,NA,CASSQGYRGDYNEQFF,TGCGCCAGCAGCCAAGGCTACAGGGGCGATTACAATGAGCAGTTCTTC
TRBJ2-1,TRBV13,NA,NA,CASSLEGGQGTYNEQFF,TGTGCCAGCAGCTTAGAGGGAGGGCAGGGGACCTACAATGAGCAGTTCTTC
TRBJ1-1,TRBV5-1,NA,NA,CASSLNEDSRGTEAFF,TGCGCCAGCAGCTTAAATGAGGACAGCCGCGGTACTGAAGCTTTCTTT
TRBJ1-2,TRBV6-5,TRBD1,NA,CASSYSTGDDGYTF,TGTGCCAGCAGTTACTCGACAGGGGATGATGGCTACACCTTC
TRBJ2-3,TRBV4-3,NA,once,CASSQRRGGPTTADTQYF,TGCGCCAGCAGCCAACGTAGGGGCGGACCGACAACCGCAGATACGCAGTATTTT